This entry describes one T cell receptor (beta chain). Its antigen remains undetermined. The source of the sample is a study of cytomegalovirus exposure and HLA in healthy donors (dated by TCRdb to the late 2010s). Background on the whole study: An earlier analysis of approximately 600 of the donors reported about 250 Gb of sequence data and 120 million or so unique TCR beta sequences from some 180 million T cells. In addition to the first cohort of 666 subjects, a separate validation cohort of approximately 130 different subjects was used. The study profiled the T cell repertoires of under 700 subjects by immunosequencing and related them to cytomegalovirus serostatus. The study combined high-throughput TCR immunosequencing, statistical association of individual TCRs with disease status, and machine learning to predict cytomegalovirus infection status. A handful of DR-DQ haplotypes were handled as single units for association and clustering because linkage in the cohort was strong. All discovery cohort repertoires had been generated using a single sequencing platform. Rather than drawing on any new phenotypic data, the later analysis identified candidate immune exposures from TCR beta sequences and the way those sequences occurred across donors. Donor age, sex, ethnicity and CMV serostatus were compiled alongside the repertoire data. Approximately 330 gigabases of sequencing data and about 92 million unique TCR sequences made up an early release that covered several hundred HLA-typed donors. In an earlier analysis of 550 to 700 of the donors, high-throughput TCR beta sequencing was used to judge whether each TCR beta V gene segment behaved as functional or pseudogenic. Class I and class II HLA loci were covered by the typing at four-digit resolution. A later analysis re-examined previously published TCR beta repertoires from about 670 donors and added high-resolution HLA genotyping to investigate patterns of TCR occurrence. The study was designed to test whether signatures of past pathogen exposure could be identified by cataloging public T cell receptors. Typing coverage varied by locus: roughly 620-640 donors for A, B, C, DRB1 and DQB1; 522 for DQA1; over 600 for DPA1; fewer than 480 for DPB1. Of the roughly 400 genotyped donors, 80% to 90% were placed in the genetic ancestry cluster associated with self-reported Caucasian donors. Across approximately 400 genotyped donors of the cohort, an average of approximately 200,000 unique TCR beta nucleotide sequences per donor were sequenced, and roughly 18% of those sequences were non-productive. A later genetic analysis took genome-wide SNP genotypes for about 60% of the roughly 670 donors and used that subset as a discovery cohort. What the study reported, not specific to this receptor: A few of the identified cytomegalovirus-associated TCR beta chains were confirmed in vitro to be specific for cytomegalovirus antigens. Because HLA typing was unavailable for some donors at each locus, only the typed subset was used in association tests. A further reported finding was that TCR beta sequences accurately predicted the HLA-A and HLA-B alleles for most subjects in the first cohort. Roughly uniform sequencing depth across donors was assumed in presence/absence analyses, although this assumption may not hold. Cytomegalovirus status was reported to be diagnosed by the classifier with high specificity and sensitivity in both the original and validation cohorts. Most CMV-associated TCR beta chains appeared to be HLA-restricted in a later analysis, and the HLA associations seemed to be driven largely by CMV exposure. A later genetic analysis associated a missense DCLRE1C variant with V-gene and J-gene trimming of TCR beta chains, and an independent cohort replicated the association. Correlated functional status among segregating V segments might reflect linkage disequilibrium, but an unknown experimental factor could not be ruled out. Several of the top co-occurrence clusters appeared to be linked to parvovirus B19, influenza, CMV and Epstein-Barr virus, according to a later analysis. While some public TCRs were present in many individuals, most TCR sequences turned up only very rarely across donors. Only TCR beta chains were sequenced in this cohort, and the absence of alpha or paired-chain data limited detectable features. In the study, around 160 TCR beta chains were listed as associated with cytomegalovirus. Compared with the approximately 600-donor mean, donors in an Asian-associated ancestry cluster had fewer N-insertions in productive TCRs, according to a later genetic analysis. Because counts were too low, roughly 18 rarely observed V segments, including chromosome 9 orphons, were left out of the earlier analysis of 587 of the donors. Assigning TCR associations to individual alleles was difficult when HLA alleles, especially DR and DQ, strongly co-occurred. Some IMGT-functional V segments, including TRBV6-2 and TRBV6-3, could not be told apart with the 87-base-pair reads, so those segments were excluded. Immune exposure information for the cohort was limited to CMV serostatus. Specific HLA alleles were associated with 15,000 to 20,000 TCR beta sequences at a false discovery rate of 0.05 in a later analysis. A group of highly shared sequence variants was considered likely to be a technical artifact of the sequencing pipeline. An earlier analysis of around 600 of the donors showed that most TCR beta V segments appeared in productive rearrangements either about 87% or about 30% of the time, which broadly matched IMGT annotations. In a later analysis, HLA-associated TCR beta chains were found to be more clonally expanded and to have lower generation probabilities than equally common non-associated chains. The authors suggested that the approach could potentially be generalized to other disease states and immunological phenotypes. According to a later analysis, TCR association rates differed among HLA loci, with DRB1 alleles showing the most associated TCRs and HLA-C alleles showing the fewest.

The cohort consisted of 666 healthy bone marrow donors. All cohort members were sampled while nominally healthy, although unrecorded immune exposures were likely present. The donor was CMV seronegative and belonged to the group of approximately 320 seronegative cohort members. A peripheral blood sample was provided by each donor, and peripheral blood mononuclear cells were used for TCR beta sequencing. Genomic DNA extraction from the blood cell samples was performed with the Qiagen DNeasy Blood Extraction Kit. The germline V gene sets CDR1 to SGHRS and CDR2 to YFSETQ. From its cysteine to its phenylalanine, the CDR3 spans 12 amino acids. Left in the record is the CDR3 DNA by itself, 36 bases read in frame from the first base. Deletion took 0 bases off V and 10 bases off J, with a span of 8 bases between the germline ends. The library relied on the immunoSEQ multiplex PCR assay. A mixture of 60 forward primers for TCR Vbeta segments and 13 reverse primers for TCR Jbeta segments was used in the multiplex PCR. Amplification of the CDR3 region of rearranged TCR beta genes was performed with a multiplex PCR assay on genomic DNA. The Illumina HiSeq System was used to sequence the amplified TCR beta libraries as 87-base-pair reads. The study's own analysis went as follows. In a later analysis, some 80 million unique TCR beta chains were counted across the roughly 610 repertoires, and approximately 11 million of these chains were shared by at least two donors. Raw reads were error-corrected and collapsed into unique sequences by a nearest-neighbor algorithm in which closely related sequences were merged to remove PCR and sequencing errors. Alignment of CDR3 sequences to IMGT reference sequences was used to assign V, D and J gene segments. For a sequence to be retained, a match of at least six nucleotides to both a V gene segment and a J gene segment was required. Rearrangements were classified as productive when the CDR3 lacked stop codons and remained in frame with V and J, and all other rearrangements were classified as non-productive. CDR3 was defined by IMGT convention, running from the second conserved V-encoded cysteine to the conserved J-encoded phenylalanine. The earlier analysis of about 560 of the donors excluded any sequence lacking an unambiguous match to a single V gene segment. In an earlier analysis of several hundred of the donors, V segments were called functional above 56.7% productive rearrangements and were called segregating when the between-donor standard deviation exceeded 5%. A statistical classification framework was developed to diagnose cytomegalovirus status using the catalog of TCR beta chain sequences. V and J gene assignment, in a later analysis, came from comparing TCR nucleotide sequences with IMGT/GENE-DB human TR gene sequences. Using the TCRdist pipeline, a later analysis assigned CDR3 sequences along with most-parsimonious VDJ recombination scenarios. In a later analysis, each TCR beta chain was defined by its CDR3 amino acid sequence together with its V-gene family, and reads lacking a unique V-gene family were excluded. A later analysis removed 550 to 700 highly shared, low-generation-probability nucleotide sequences to deal with suspected cross-contamination and a sequencing artifact. For each public chain, a later analysis derived a clonal expansion index from normalized ranks of inferred template counts within each repertoire. Generation probabilities in a later analysis came from a VDJ recombination model fitted to out-of-frame rearrangements, and those results were checked against IGoR. A later analysis scored TCR-TCR, TCR-HLA and TCR-CMV co-occurrence with hypergeometric tests, applying a repertoire-size bias correction to TCR pairs. To estimate false discovery rates, a later analysis permuted the HLA or CMV assignments 20 times. In a later analysis, co-occurring TCRs were grouped using DBSCAN, and TCRdist sequence similarity was added for clustering within HLA-allele-positive subsets. Repertoires with fewer than 30,000 or more than 120,000 public chains were left out of co-occurrence clustering, as were about five repertoires with anomalous nucleotide sharing. The source is immuneACCESS, and TCRdb retained only in-frame sequences with V and J called. Part of the clones is not carried over; for the studies checked, unresolved V genes explain less than half of this, and the remainder is unexplained. V and J calls and clone size are given by that table; D and trimming were obtained from the DNA. The sample's table lists a count of 160,000 or so clones. Roughly 2% of the sample belongs to the ten largest clones.

The chain joins TRBV5-1 to TRBJ2-1; the D region possibly corresponds to TRBD2 (5 bases align). The TCR comes from a man aged 25 to 45 in good health and CMV-seronegative. The sequencing sample was made of PBMCs. The CDR3 amino acid sequence is: CASSLGVAEQFF. At the DNA level, the sequence is TGCGCCAGCAGCTTGGGAGTAGCGGAGCAGTTCTTC.